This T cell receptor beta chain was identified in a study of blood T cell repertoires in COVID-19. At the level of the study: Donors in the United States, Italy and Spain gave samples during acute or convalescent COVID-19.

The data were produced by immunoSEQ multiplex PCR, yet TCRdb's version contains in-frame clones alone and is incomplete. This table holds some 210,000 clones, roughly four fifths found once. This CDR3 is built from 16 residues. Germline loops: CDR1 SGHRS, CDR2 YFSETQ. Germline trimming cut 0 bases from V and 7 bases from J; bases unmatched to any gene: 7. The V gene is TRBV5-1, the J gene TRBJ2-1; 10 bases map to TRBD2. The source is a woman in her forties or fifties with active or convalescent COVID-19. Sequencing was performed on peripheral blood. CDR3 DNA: TGCGCCAGCAGCTTGGCTAGCGGGAGTCTGATGAATGAGCAGTTCTTC. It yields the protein CASSLASGSLMNEQFF.